These T cell receptor beta chains were read from a single sample in a study of CD4 T cells in lung cancer. These TCRs' antigens remain unknown. Repertoires were generated with immunoSEQ multiplex PCR, while TCRdb's copy carries only in-frame clones and drops some. The sample carries 1,000 to 1,200 clones, 57% recorded once. The specimen was cultured cells derived from lung. The receptors derive from a woman aged 60-70 years with non-small cell lung cancer. CDR3s include the opening cysteine and the closing phenylalanine or tryptophan. The D gene is left open where the match is weak. Size is stated for part of the rows, as once, few or many counts, or as a class when the clone is expanded.

D	length	V	J	size	DNA	CDR3
TRBD1	13	TRBV11-1	TRBJ1-2	NA	TGTGCCAGCAGTCTACAGGGGGCGAATGGCTACACCTTC	CASSLQGANGYTF
NA	14	TRBV7-9	TRBJ1-2	once	TGTGCCAGCAGCTTAGACGGGGGGACCTATGGCTACACCTTC	CASSLDGGTYGYTF
NA	14	TRBV18	TRBJ2-7	once	TGTGCCAGCTCACCCGCGGTAGACGAGCACGAGCAGTACTTC	CASSPAVDEHEQYF
NA	15	TRBV7-8	TRBJ2-1	NA	TGTGCCAGCAGCTCTCCCCAGACTGGGCTCAATGAGCAGTTCTTC	CASSSPQTGLNEQFF
TRBD1	16	TRBV7-9	TRBJ1-3	few	TGTGCCAGCAGCGCCGGACAGGGTGGCTCTGGAAACACCATATATTTT	CASSAGQGGSGNTIYF
TRBD1	15	TRBV19	TRBJ1-1	NA	TGTGCCAGTAAGGGGACAGGGGCAGAGGACACTGAAGCTTTCTTT	CASKGTGAEDTEAFF
NA	15	TRBV5-1	TRBJ2-5	medium-sized	TGCGCCAGCAGCCGTACCAACCTGAATGAAGAGACCCAGTACTTC	CASSRTNLNEETQYF
NA	12	TRBV30	TRBJ2-3	NA	TGTGCCTGGAGTGTAAATGCAGATACGCAGTATTTT	CAWSVNADTQYF
TRBD2	15	TRBV28	TRBJ2-7	few	TGTGCCAGCAGTTTATTAGGCGGGGGACTCTACGAGCAGTACTTC	CASSLLGGGLYEQYF
NA	12	TRBV5-6	TRBJ1-1	NA	TGTGCCAGCAGCTTAAGGGGGAATGAAGCTTTCTTT	CASSLRGNEAFF
NA	13	TRBV4-1	TRBJ1-2	NA	TGTGCCAGCAGCCAAGATCTAGAAGGTGGCTACACCTTC	CASSQDLEGGYTF
TRBD1	20	TRBV23-1	TRBJ1-5	NA	TGCGCCAGCAGTCAATCGACGACAGGGGGCAGAGGATTCCGATTACGGCCCCAGCATTTT	CASSQSTTGGRGFRLRPQHF
NA	13	TRBV19	TRBJ1-1	few	TGTGCCAGTGCGGGCAGGGCCGACACTGAAGCTTTCTTT	CASAGRADTEAFF
TRBD1	19	TRBV19	TRBJ1-4	few	TGTGCCAGTAGTATCCAAGGACAGGGGCCACTTTCAACTAATGAAAAACTGTTTTTT	CASSIQGQGPLSTNEKLFF
TRBD1	16	TRBV7-7	TRBJ1-5	NA	TGTGCTAGCAGCTTTCAGGGGGCCTGGGGCAATCAGCCCCAGCATTTT	CASSFQGAWGNQPQHF
NA	12	TRBV7-2	TRBJ1-3	medium-sized	TGTGCCAGCAGCATCTCTGGAAACACCATATATTTT	CASSISGNTIYF
NA	16	TRBV23-1	TRBJ2-2	large	TGCGCCGGCCGGCGTCCCTTCATACTAGATTCCGGGGAGCTGTTTTTT	CAGRRPFILDSGELFF
NA	16	TRBV28	TRBJ2-7	NA	TGTGCCAGCAGTAGGAACGTCGTGAGTTATTCCTACGAGCAGTACTTC	CASSRNVVSYSYEQYF
NA	14	TRBV2	TRBJ1-5	NA	TGTGCCAGCAGTGGGGGGCACTCCAATCAGCCCCAGCATTTT	CASSGGHSNQPQHF
TRBD2	15	TRBV19	TRBJ2-7	NA	TGTGCCAGTAGTATAGGCGGGGGATCCTCCTACGAGCAGTACTTC	CASSIGGGSSYEQYF
NA	14	TRBV18	TRBJ1-6	NA	TGTGCCAGCTCGCCCGGGGGCCGCGGATCACCCCTCCACTTT	CASSPGGRGSPLHF
NA	13	TRBV2	TRBJ1-3	NA	TGTGCCAGCAGGGAAGGGATGGGAAACACCATATATTTT	CASREGMGNTIYF
TRBD1	14	TRBV5-1	TRBJ2-3	NA	TGCGCCAGCAGTTATAGACAGGGGAGGGATACGCAGTATTTT	CASSYRQGRDTQYF
NA	14	TRBV5-1	TRBJ2-5	medium-sized	TGCGCCAGCAGCGCTCAGACCACTCAGGAGACCCAGTACTTC	CASSAQTTQETQYF
NA	14	TRBV5-5	TRBJ1-5	NA	TGTGCCAGCAGCTTGAGCACCGCGAATCAGCCCCAGCATTTT	CASSLSTANQPQHF
NA	16	TRBV21-1	TRBJ2-3	once	TGTGCCAGCAGCCCTGGGGAATGGGTCTACACAGATACGCAGTATTTT	CASSPGEWVYTDTQYF
NA	15	TRBV4-3	TRBJ1-3	NA	TGCGCCAGCAGCACAGACAGTGGCTCTGGAAACACCATATATTTT	CASSTDSGSGNTIYF
NA	13	TRBV5-8	TRBJ2-1	hyperexpanded	TGTGCCAGCAGCTCGACGTATTACAATGAGCAGTTCTTC	CASSSTYYNEQFF
TRBD1	15	TRBV7-9	TRBJ2-7	NA	TGTGCCAGCAGCTTCGGACAGGGGACTGATTACGAGCAGTACTTC	CASSFGQGTDYEQYF
TRBD2	14	TRBV7-9	TRBJ2-7	NA	TGTGCCAGCAGCTTGACTAGCGGGGGCTACGAGCAGTACTTC	CASSLTSGGYEQYF
NA	14	TRBV11-3	TRBJ2-2	medium-sized	TGTGCCAGCAGCCCATGGATGTACACCGGGGAGCTGTTTTTT	CASSPWMYTGELFF
NA	13	TRBV29-1	TRBJ1-2	medium-sized	TGCAGCGTTCTGGGGGGTAATAACTATGGCTACACCTTC	CSVLGGNNYGYTF
TRBD1	14	TRBV4-3	TRBJ2-7	NA	TGCGCCAGCAGCCTCTGGACAGGGGTCTACGAGCAGTACTTC	CASSLWTGVYEQYF
NA	15	TRBV9	TRBJ1-2	few	TGTGCCAGCAGCGCAAGGGGGATGAATAACTATGGCTACACCTTC	CASSARGMNNYGYTF
NA	16	TRBV19	TRBJ2-2	NA	TGTGCCAGTAGTTTTAGACAGGCCGCGAACACCGGGGAGCTGTTTTTT	CASSFRQAANTGELFF
NA	11	TRBV20-1	TRBJ2-7	NA	TGCAGTGCTAGAGACGTATACGAGCAGTACTTC	CSARDVYEQYF
TRBD1	17	TRBV5-6	TRBJ2-6	once	TGTGCCAGCAGCTCTATCCAGGGGGCGCGGGGGGCCAACGTCCTGACTTTC	CASSSIQGARGANVLTF
TRBD1	15	TRBV29-1	TRBJ2-4	NA	TGCAGCGTTGAAGGGACAGGGGAAACCAAAAACATTCAGTACTTC	CSVEGTGETKNIQYF
NA	13	TRBV7-2	TRBJ2-7	NA	TGTGCCAGCAGCTTTGCGGGGAACCTCGAGCAGTACTTC	CASSFAGNLEQYF
NA	13	TRBV1	TRBJ2-7	NA	TGCGCCAGCAGCCAGACACGGGGGGCCCCCAGGAACTTC	CASSQTRGAPRNF
TRBD1	16	TRBV4-1	TRBJ2-4	NA	TGCGCCAGCAGCCCTGGGACAGGTGGAGCCAAAAACATTCAGTACTTC	CASSPGTGGAKNIQYF
TRBD2	15	TRBV5-8	TRBJ2-3	once	TGTGCCAGCAGGGCGGAGCGGGGGCACACAGATACGCAGTATTTT	CASRAERGHTDTQYF
NA	15	TRBV11-3	TRBJ2-7	few	TGTGCCAGCCCTCTTAAGAGAAGGGGACCCTACGAGCAGTACTTC	CASPLKRRGPYEQYF
NA	15	TRBV7-8	TRBJ2-7	NA	TGTGCCAGCAGCTTAGCGTCTGGGGACTCCTACGAGCAGTACTTC	CASSLASGDSYEQYF
TRBD1	13	TRBV10-3	TRBJ2-7	NA	TGTGCCATCGGGGCCGGGGACAGGGATATTAAGTACTTC	CAIGAGDRDIKYF
NA	14	TRBV10-3	TRBJ1-5	NA	TGTGCCATCAGTGAGTCAACAACGTTGCAGCCCCAGCATTTT	CAISESTTLQPQHF
NA	15	TRBV2	TRBJ2-5	few	TGTGCCACCAGTGCCAGGGGAGTGGCCGAAGAGACCCAGTACTTC	CATSARGVAEETQYF
TRBD2	17	TRBV5-1	TRBJ2-3	NA	TGCGCCAGCAGCTTGGCCCTGGCGGGGGGGGACACAGATACGCAGTATTTT	CASSLALAGGDTDTQYF
NA	17	TRBV27	TRBJ1-5	NA	TGTGCCAGCAGTTTCTCGGGCCAGCCTTATAGCAATCAGCCCCAGCATTTT	CASSFSGQPYSNQPQHF
NA	13	TRBV5-1	TRBJ1-1	few	TGCGCCAGCAGCCCGCGATCGGGCACTGAAGCTTTCTTT	CASSPRSGTEAFF